This T cell receptor (beta chain) was retrieved from a study of regulatory T cells in long-lasting Graves disease. Whole-study context: Graves' disease counted as persistent after over 5 years of antithyroid drugs with positive TSH receptor antibodies.

As to time point: persistent/refractory GD, antithyroid drugs over 5 years with positive TRAb. The TCR library used RNA extracted from PBMCs. In building TCR beta libraries, iRepertoire HTBI primers were used together with Arm-PCR of CDR3 regions. TCRdb re-derived calls from the multiplex PCR reads in MiXCR, one entry per CDR3 protein. Among roughly 400,000 distinct CDR3 sequences listed, 20% to 25% were seen once. General study results and limits: Newly diagnosed disease favored TRBV20-1 and TRBJ2-1 over persistent disease. Sampling was limited to peripheral blood rather than thyroid tissue.

V was clipped by 5 bases and J by 2 bases, with 10 bases between them. The CDR3 loop spans 13 amino acids. Per the germline V gene, CDR1 is MNHEY and CDR2 is SMNVEV (reference sequence). This clonotype was seen a few times. The antigen remains unidentified. This TCR derives from a female donor with Graves disease. The chain carries TRBV27 and TRBJ2-7; either TRBD1 or TRBD2 may fit D (5 bases each). The input for sequencing was peripheral blood mononuclear cells (PBMCs), taken when the disease was refractory, from a patient treated with antithyroid drugs. The CDR3 sequence is CASSLRDPYEQYF. DNA of the CDR3: TGTGCCAGCAGTCTTCGGGACCCCTACGAGCAGTACTTC.